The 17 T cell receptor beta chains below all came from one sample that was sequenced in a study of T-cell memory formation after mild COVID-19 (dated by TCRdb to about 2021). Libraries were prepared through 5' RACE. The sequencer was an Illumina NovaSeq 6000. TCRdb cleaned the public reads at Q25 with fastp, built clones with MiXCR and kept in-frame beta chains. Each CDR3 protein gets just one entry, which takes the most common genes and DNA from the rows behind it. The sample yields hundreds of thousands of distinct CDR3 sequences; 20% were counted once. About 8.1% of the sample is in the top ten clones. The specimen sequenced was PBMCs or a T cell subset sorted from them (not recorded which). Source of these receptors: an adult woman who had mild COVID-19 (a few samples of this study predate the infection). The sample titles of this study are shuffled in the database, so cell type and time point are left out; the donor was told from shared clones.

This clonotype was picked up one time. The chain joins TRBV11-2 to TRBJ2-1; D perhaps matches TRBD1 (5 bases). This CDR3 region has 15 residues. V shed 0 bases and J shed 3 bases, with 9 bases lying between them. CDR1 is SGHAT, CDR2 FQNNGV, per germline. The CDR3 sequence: CASSLEQGHYNEQFF. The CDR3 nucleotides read TGTGCCAGCAGCTTAGAGCAGGGTCACTACAATGAGCAGTTCTTC.

The CDR3 protein is CASSQDQQGNQPQHF. CDR3 DNA sequence: TGTGCCAGCAGCCAAGATCAACAGGGGAATCAGCCCCAGCATTTT. The chain employs TRBV4-2 and TRBJ1-5; TRBD1 aligns across 7 bases. Germline V gene lookup returns CDR1 LGHNA and CDR2 YNFKEQ. The V and J ends lost 0 bases and 4 bases, in that order; junction bases with no gene match: 3. The CDR3 sequence is 15 residues long.

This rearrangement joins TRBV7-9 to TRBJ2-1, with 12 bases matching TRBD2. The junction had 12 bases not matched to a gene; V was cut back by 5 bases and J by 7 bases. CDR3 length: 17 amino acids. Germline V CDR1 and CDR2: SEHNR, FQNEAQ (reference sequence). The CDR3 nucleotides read TGTGCCAGCAGCCGGACTAGCGGGACGCACCCAGGTAATGAGCAGTTCTTC. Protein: CASSRTSGTHPGNEQFF.

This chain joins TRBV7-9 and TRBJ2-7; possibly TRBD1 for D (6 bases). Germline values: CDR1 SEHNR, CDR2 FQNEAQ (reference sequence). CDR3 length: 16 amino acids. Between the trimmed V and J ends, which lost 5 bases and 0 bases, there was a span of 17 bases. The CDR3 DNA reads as TGTGCCAGCAGCCGACGACAGGCTGGGTCCTCCTACGAGCAGTACTTC. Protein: CASSRRQAGSSYEQYF.

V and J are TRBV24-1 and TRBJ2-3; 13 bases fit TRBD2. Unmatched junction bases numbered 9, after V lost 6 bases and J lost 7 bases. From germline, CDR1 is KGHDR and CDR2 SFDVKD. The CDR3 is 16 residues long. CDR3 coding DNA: TGTGCCACCAGTACCCCTGGGACTAGCGGGATGCATACGCAGTATTTT. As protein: CATSTPGTSGMHTQYF.

CDR3 DNA sequence: TGTGCCAGCACCCGGACAGGGCCAACTGAAGCTTTCTTT. This codes for CASTRTGPTEAFF. This sequence joins TRBV5-8 and TRBJ1-1; 8 bases fit TRBD1. There are 13 residues in the CDR3. Trimming at V came to 6 bases and at J to 5 bases, leaving 6 bases not matched to a gene. CDR1 is SGHTS, CDR2 YDEGEE, per germline.

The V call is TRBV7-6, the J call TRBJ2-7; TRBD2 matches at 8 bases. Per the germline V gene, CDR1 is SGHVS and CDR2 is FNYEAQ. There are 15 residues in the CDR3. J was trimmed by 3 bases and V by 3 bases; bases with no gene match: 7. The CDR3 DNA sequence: TGTGCCAGCAGCTTCTCCCCGGGGGGGAGCTACGAGCAGTACTTC. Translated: CASSFSPGGSYEQYF. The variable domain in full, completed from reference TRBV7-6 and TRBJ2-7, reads GAGVSQSPRYKVTKRGQDVALRCDPISGHVSLYWYRQALGQGPEFLTYFNYEAQQDKSGLPNDRFSAERPEGSISTLTIQRTEQRDSAMYRCASSFSPGGSYEQYFGPGTRLTVT.

The CDR3 nucleotides read TGTGCCAGCAGTCCTCGACAGTATGGCTACACCTTC. Residues: CASSPRQYGYTF. This chain joins TRBV12-3 or TRBV12-4 and TRBJ1-2; D might be TRBD1 (5 bases). CDR3 size: 12 residues. The V end lost 5 bases, the J end lost 5 bases, and 9 bases lay between the germline ends.

The CDR3 DNA reads TGCGCCAGCAGCACCGGACAGGGGCTCACTGAAGCTTTCTTT. Protein product: CASSTGQGLTEAFF. The chain combines TRBV5-1 with TRBJ1-1, with 9 bases matching TRBD1. This CDR3 contains 14 residues. Germline V gene sequence: CDR1 SGHRS, CDR2 YFSETQ. The V and J ends lost 4 bases and 4 bases, in that order; junction bases with no gene match: 5.

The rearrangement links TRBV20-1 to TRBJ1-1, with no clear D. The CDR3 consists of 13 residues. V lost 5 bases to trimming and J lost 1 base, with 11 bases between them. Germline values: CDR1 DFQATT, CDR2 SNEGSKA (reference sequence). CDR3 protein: CSALRPENTEAFF. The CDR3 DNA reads TGCAGTGCTCTCAGGCCCGAGAACACTGAAGCTTTCTTT.

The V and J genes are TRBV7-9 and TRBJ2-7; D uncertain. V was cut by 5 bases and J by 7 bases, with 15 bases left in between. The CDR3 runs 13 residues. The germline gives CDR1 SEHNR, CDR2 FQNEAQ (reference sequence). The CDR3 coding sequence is TGTGCCAGCAGCCCGACAAGGTCAGAGGAGCAGTACTTC. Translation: CASSPTRSEEQYF.

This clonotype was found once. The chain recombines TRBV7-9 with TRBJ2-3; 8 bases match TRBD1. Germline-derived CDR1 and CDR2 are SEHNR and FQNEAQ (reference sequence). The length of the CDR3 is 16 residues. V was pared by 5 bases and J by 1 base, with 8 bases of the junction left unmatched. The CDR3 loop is CASSHPLGQGTDTQYF. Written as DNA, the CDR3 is TGTGCCAGCAGCCACCCCCTGGGACAGGGCACAGATACGCAGTATTTT.

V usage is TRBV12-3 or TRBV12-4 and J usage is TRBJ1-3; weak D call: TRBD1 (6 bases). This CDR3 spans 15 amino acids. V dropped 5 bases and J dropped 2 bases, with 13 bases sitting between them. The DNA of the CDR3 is TGTGCCAGCAGTCCGCCGTACAGGGCTGGAAACACCATATATTTT. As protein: CASSPPYRAGNTIYF.

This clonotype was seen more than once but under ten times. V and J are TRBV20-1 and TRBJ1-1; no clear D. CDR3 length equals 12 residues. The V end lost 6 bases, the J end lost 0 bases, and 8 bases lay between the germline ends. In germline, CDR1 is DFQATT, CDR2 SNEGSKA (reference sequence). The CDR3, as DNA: TGCAGTGCACACTCGATGAACACTGAAGCTTTCTTT. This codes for CSAHSMNTEAFF.

The CDR3 bases are TGTGCCAGCAGTCAGTCCCGGTGGCAAGAGACCCAGTACTTC. Protein product: CASSQSRWQETQYF. The V and J genes are TRBV12-3 or TRBV12-4 and TRBJ2-5, with D unresolved. There are 14 residues in the CDR3. V lost 5 bases to trimming and J lost 2 bases, with 12 bases between them.

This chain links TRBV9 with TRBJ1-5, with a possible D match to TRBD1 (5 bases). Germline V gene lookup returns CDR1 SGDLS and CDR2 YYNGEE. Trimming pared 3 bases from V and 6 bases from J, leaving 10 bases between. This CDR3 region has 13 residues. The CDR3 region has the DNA TGTGCCAGCAGCGAGTTGGGGGGTCAGCCCCAGCATTTT. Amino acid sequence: CASSELGGQPQHF.

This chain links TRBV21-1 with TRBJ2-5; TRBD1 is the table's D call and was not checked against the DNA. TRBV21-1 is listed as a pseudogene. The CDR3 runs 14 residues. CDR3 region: CASSIRQGQETQYF. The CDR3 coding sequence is TGTGCCAGCAGCATAAGGCAGGGCCAAGAGACCCAGTACTTC.